The 30 T cell receptor beta chains presented below share a single source sample, sequenced in a study of shared clonotypes between healthy human individuals. The protocol was immunoSEQ multiplex PCR, while the TCRdb copy is restricted to in-frame clones and leaves out a portion. The table shows 2 million to 2.5 million clones, with less than 95% occurring only once. Sequenced material: naive CD4+ T cells from PBMCs. Sample subset: CD45RA+ positively selected. Every receptor here comes from a man aged 18 to 29 in good health. Some clones in this sample may be carry-over from other donors' samples.

As for this clone: This specimen includes other DNA sequences encoding the same CDR3. V usage is TRBV4-3 and J usage is TRBJ1-4; TRBD1 matches 10 bases. The V segment lost 1 base and the J segment 7 bases; nucleotides outside the gene matches: 0. CDR1 and CDR2 (germline): LGHNA, YSLEER. This CDR3 has 14 residues. CDR3 sequence reads: CASSQGQGAEKLFF. The CDR3, as DNA: TGCGCCAGCAGCCAAGGACAGGGGGCTGAAAAACTGTTTTTT.

The V and J genes are TRBV10-3 and TRBJ2-7; D is undetermined. Germline V gene data show CDR1 as ENHRY and CDR2 as SYGVKD. Trimming shortened V by 4 bases and J by 0 bases, and 13 bases separated the two germline ends. This CDR3 is 15 amino acids long. The CDR3 loop is CAISAPSSVSYEQYF. The CDR3 DNA reads TGTGCCATCAGTGCCCCGAGTTCCGTCTCCTACGAGCAGTACTTC.

This clone was seen once. This chain joins TRBV7-9 and TRBJ2-3; tentatively, D is TRBD1 (5 bases). The V end lost 5 bases, the J end lost 2 bases, and 11 bases lay between the germline ends. The CDR3 extends over 14 amino acids. Germline CDR1 SEHNR, CDR2 FQNEAQ (reference sequence). The DNA of the CDR3 is TGTGCCAGCAGCGGGTCAGGGATCACAGATACGCAGTATTTT. Encoded protein: CASSGSGITDTQYF.

As for this clone: This sample also contains other DNA sequences that code for the same CDR3. The V gene is TRBV28, the J gene TRBJ2-5; the D is unclear. Germline V lookup: CDR1 MDHEN, CDR2 SYDVKM. The CDR3 has 13 amino acids. Trimming cost V 2 bases and J 1 base, with 5 bases left between them. The CDR3 region has the DNA TGTGCCAGCAGTTTAAGGCCCCAAGAGACCCAGTACTTC. It encodes CASSLRPQETQYF.

The rearrangement joins TRBV6-5 to TRBJ2-2; a weak D match, TRBD2 (6 bases). The V end lost 2 bases, the J end lost 3 bases, and 10 bases lay between the germline ends. Per the germline V gene, CDR1 is MNHEY and CDR2 is SVGAGI. The CDR3 runs 15 residues. As DNA, the CDR3 is TGTGCCAGCAGTTACGGGGTAGCGGACACCGGGGAGCTGTTTTTT. This sequence encodes CASSYGVADTGELFF.

This clone was counted once. J is TRBJ2-3 and V is TRBV28, with TRBD1 matching 7 bases. Germline values: CDR1 MDHEN, CDR2 SYDVKM. Trimming cost V 7 bases and J 6 bases; bases outside gene matches: 22. This CDR3 is 18 amino acids long. The CDR3 reads CASTPRDSFSTSRDTQYF. The CDR3 nucleotides are TGTGCCAGCACCCCACGGGACAGTTTTAGTACCTCTCGGGATACGCAGTATTTT.

This clone was seen more than once but under ten times. The chain combines TRBV7-2 with TRBJ1-2; D uncertain. The CDR3 has 15 amino acids. V was clipped by 0 bases and J by 4 bases, with 12 bases between them. Germline V CDR1 and CDR2: SGHTA, FQGNSA. The CDR3 loop reads CASSLATALRYGYTF. The CDR3 bases are TGTGCCAGCAGCTTAGCCACAGCACTACGCTATGGCTACACCTTC. Supplemented by reference TRBV7-2 and TRBJ1-2, the full variable domain reads GAGVSQSPSNKVTEKGKDVELRCDPISGHTALYWYRQSLGQGLEFLIYFQGNSAPDKSGLPSDRFSAERTGGSVSTLTIQRTQQEDSAVYLCASSLATALRYGYTFGSGTRLTVV.

This chain uses TRBV5-1 with TRBJ2-7; the D is unclear. The CDR3 is made up of 14 amino acids. CDR1 is SGHRS, CDR2 YFSETQ, per germline. V dropped 0 bases and J dropped 6 bases, with 13 bases sitting between them. The DNA for the CDR3 is TGCGCCAGCAGCTTGGTAGGTAGCATCGGCGAGCAGTACTTC. This sequence encodes CASSLVGSIGEQYF.

With respect to this clone: Other DNA sequences from this sample encode an identical CDR3 as well. This chain links TRBV7-9 with TRBJ1-1; D is unresolved. The CDR3 runs to 13 residues. Trimming took 1 base from V and 2 from J, leaving 5 bases between them. Germline-derived CDR1 and CDR2 are SEHNR and FQNEAQ (reference sequence). CDR3 bases: TGTGCCAGCAGCTTAGTAGAAAACACTGAAGCTTTCTTT. This gives the protein CASSLVENTEAFF.

The gene calls are TRBV7-2 and TRBJ2-5, with 8 bases identical to TRBD2. The V gene end was trimmed by 5 bases and the J gene end by 5 bases; junction bases not matched to a gene: 13. The CDR3 runs to 16 residues. Looked up from germline, CDR1 is SGHTA and CDR2 is FQGNSA. CDR3 nucleotide sequence: TGTGCCAGCAGCCCGAGGAATAGCGGGACCGGGGAGACCCAGTACTTC. This codes for CASSPRNSGTGETQYF. The entire variable domain, with the rest obtained from reference TRBV7-2 and TRBJ2-5, is as follows: GAGVSQSPSNKVTEKGKDVELRCDPISGHTALYWYRQSLGQGLEFLIYFQGNSAPDKSGLPSDRFSAERTGGSVSTLTIQRTQQEDSAVYLCASSPRNSGTGETQYFGPGTRLLVL.

This chain links TRBV7-9 with TRBJ1-4, with D possibly matching TRBD1 (5 bases). The germline CDR1 and CDR2 sequences are SEHNR and FQNEAQ (reference sequence). The V end lost 0 bases, the J end lost 10 bases, and 21 bases lay between the germline ends. CDR3 length: 17 residues. In DNA, the CDR3 is TGTGCCAGCAGCTTAGCGGCGCAGGGCCCAATCTTAGGAAAACTGTTTTTT. Amino acids: CASSLAAQGPILGKLFF.

As concerns this clone: Different DNA sequences within this sample yield the same CDR3. The chain has TRBV20-1 and TRBJ2-1; D ambiguous. This CDR3 is 10 amino acids long. The V and J ends lost 2 bases and 7 bases respectively, with 3 bases between them. Germline-derived CDR1 and CDR2 are DFQATT and SNEGSKA (reference sequence). CDR3 amino acids: CSARLNEQFF. As DNA, the CDR3 is TGCAGTGCTAGATTAAATGAGCAGTTCTTC.

The rearrangement links TRBV28 to TRBJ1-5, with TRBD1 as a possible D gene (6 bases). The CDR3 length is 16 residues. Germline V gives CDR1 MDHEN, CDR2 SYDVKM. The V gene lost 7 bases and the J gene lost 7 bases, with 23 bases spanning the gap. CDR3 amino acids: CASIGAPQGTGQPQHF. Written as DNA, the CDR3 is TGTGCCAGCATTGGAGCCCCCCAGGGGACTGGCCAGCCCCAGCATTTT.

The chain employs TRBV28 and TRBJ2-5, with TRBD1 identical over 9 bases. TRBJ2-7 matches the DNA end more closely, so the J call is doubtful. The CDR3 consists of 16 residues. Germline V gene sequence: CDR1 MDHEN, CDR2 SYDVKM. CDR3 loop: CASSLGTGLSGSEQYF. CDR3 bases: TGTGCCAGCAGTCTGGGGACAGGGCTCTCGGGGAGCGAGCAGTACTTC.

V and J are TRBV5-8 and TRBJ2-5; TRBD1 matches 8 bases. Germline lookup yields CDR1 SGHTS and CDR2 YDEGEE. V lost 1 base, J lost 2 bases, and 4 bases stayed unmatched. CDR3 length: 15 residues. For the CDR3, the DNA is TGTGCCAGCAGCTTGAGGACAGGGTGGCAAGAGACCCAGTACTTC. This sequence encodes CASSLRTGWQETQYF.

Notes on this clone: The sample carries other DNA sequences with the same CDR3. The V and J genes are TRBV5-6 and TRBJ1-2; weak D call: TRBD1 (6 bases). Per germline, CDR1 SGHDT and CDR2 YYEEEE. The germline V and J ends were trimmed by 0 bases and 8 bases, with 11 bases remaining between them. The CDR3 loop spans 13 amino acids. CDR3 sequence (DNA): TGTGCCAGCAGCTTGGTTGGCCAGGGGGGCTACACCTTC. Protein product: CASSLVGQGGYTF.

The chain joins TRBV19 to TRBJ1-4, with TRBD1 as a possible D gene (5 bases). V was clipped by 6 bases and J by 6 bases, with 11 bases between them. The V gene's germline CDR1 is LNHDA and CDR2 SQIVND (reference sequence). CDR3 length: 13 amino acids. DNA of the CDR3: TGTGCCAGTAGGATCGGAGGGGATGAAAAACTGTTTTTT. Its translation is CASRIGGDEKLFF.

The CDR3 here is CASSQQGQTDTQYF. CDR3 nucleotides: TGTGCCAGCAGCCAGCAGGGACAGACAGATACGCAGTATTTT. The rearrangement joins TRBV6-4 to TRBJ2-3; TRBD1 agrees at 7 bases. Germline V gives CDR1 MRHNA, CDR2 SNTAGT. J lost 3 bases, V lost 6 bases, and 6 bases had no gene match. This CDR3 contains 14 residues.

V gene TRBV9 combines with J gene TRBJ1-3; unclear D gene. The CDR3 is 14 amino acids. The V end was cut by 2 bases, the J end by 0 bases, with 6 bases between. From germline, CDR1 is SGDLS and CDR2 YYNGEE. CDR3 in DNA: TGTGCCAGCAGCGTTCAGACCTCTGGAAACACCATATATTTT. This encodes CASSVQTSGNTIYF. Variable domain in full (rest from reference TRBV9 and TRBJ1-3): DSGVTQTPKHLITATGQRVTLRCSPRSGDLSVYWYQQSLDQGLQFLIQYYNGEERAKGNILERFSAQQFPDLHSELNLSSLELGDSALYFCASSVQTSGNTIYFGEGSWLTVV.

CDR3 region: CSVGALIPHEQYF. In nucleotides, the CDR3 is TGCAGCGTTGGTGCCCTAATCCCCCACGAGCAGTACTTC. The V call is TRBV29-1, the J call TRBJ2-7; D remains ambiguous. V gave up 4 bases and J gave up 5 bases, with 15 bases separating them. The CDR3 covers 13 residues. The V gene's germline CDR1 is SQVTM and CDR2 ANQGSEA.

The chain uses TRBV7-9 and TRBJ2-1; the D gene is possibly TRBD2 (6 bases). V lost 4 bases and J 7 bases, leaving 20 bases between the germline ends. The CDR3 is 16 residues long. Germline V lookup: CDR1 SEHNR, CDR2 FQNEAQ (reference sequence). The CDR3 DNA sequence: TGTGCCAGCAGCTCCAGACGCGGGGCCCGGGATAATGAGCAGTTCTTC. Amino acid sequence: CASSSRRGARDNEQFF.

This chain uses TRBV5-5 with TRBJ1-2; 7 bases align to TRBD1. J lost 9 bases, V lost 2 bases, and 4 bases had no gene match. CDR1 is SGHKS and CDR2 is YYEKEE in the germline V gene (reference sequence). The CDR3 spans 12 residues. The CDR3: CASSFSDRSYTF. Here the CDR3 DNA reads TGTGCCAGCAGCTTTTCGGACAGGAGCTACACCTTC.

The rearrangement uses TRBV7-9 and TRBJ2-7; D is unresolved. This CDR3 has 16 residues. Germline V CDR1 and CDR2: SEHNR, FQNEAQ (reference sequence). V was trimmed by 1 base and J by 3 bases, leaving 16 bases between them. This chain's CDR3 is CASSLGHLQPYYEQYF. For the CDR3, the DNA is TGTGCCAGCAGCTTAGGTCATCTGCAGCCCTACTACGAGCAGTACTTC.

CDR3 residues: CASSSRQGPETQYF. The CDR3 bases are TGCGCCAGCAGCTCTCGCCAGGGCCCAGAGACCCAGTACTTC. The rearrangement uses TRBV5-1 and TRBJ2-5; possible D gene TRBD1, 5 bases. With 3 bases removed from V and 4 bases from J, the gap between germline ends came to 13 bases. This CDR3 has 14 residues. From germline, CDR1 is SGHRS and CDR2 YFSETQ.

The rearrangement uses TRBV5-1 and TRBJ2-3; D unresolved. The germline V and J ends were trimmed by 3 bases and 1 base, with 15 bases remaining between them. From germline, CDR1 is SGHRS and CDR2 YFSETQ. The length of the CDR3 is 16 residues. The CDR3: CASSSTPDVGTDTQYF. The CDR3 DNA reads as TGCGCCAGCAGCTCAACCCCGGATGTCGGCACAGATACGCAGTATTTT.

The rearrangement uses TRBV7-8 and TRBJ2-7; D remains unclear. With 5 bases removed from V and 3 bases from J, the gap between germline ends came to 8 bases. This CDR3 comprises 12 residues. Germline V CDR1 and CDR2: SGHVS, FQNEAQ. The CDR3 loop is CASSTPLYEQYF. CDR3 coding DNA: TGTGCCAGCAGCACTCCGCTCTACGAGCAGTACTTC.

The chain combines TRBV5-1 with TRBJ2-5, with 13 nucleotides matching TRBD2. Germline-derived CDR1 and CDR2 are SGHRS and YFSETQ. The V gene end was trimmed by 0 bases and the J gene end by 5 bases; junction bases not matched to a gene: 4. The CDR3 loop spans 16 amino acids. The CDR3 sequence is CASSLAGTSGMETQYF. DNA of the CDR3: TGCGCCAGCAGCTTGGCGGGGACTAGCGGGATGGAGACCCAGTACTTC.

The chain combines TRBV5-1 with TRBJ2-2; 12 nucleotides line up with TRBD1. CDR1 and CDR2 (germline): SGHRS, YFSETQ. The CDR3 consists of 14 residues. Trimming removed 5 bases from V and 9 bases from J; junction bases left unmatched: 5. The CDR3 nucleotides read TGCGCCAGCAGTTGGGACAGGGGGCCCCGGGAGCTGTTTTTT. Its protein product is CASSWDRGPRELFF.

The chain employs TRBV2 and TRBJ1-5; D gene unclear. Trimming removed 7 bases from V and 6 bases from J, with 16 bases in between. CDR1 is SNHLY and CDR2 is FYNNEI in the germline V gene. CDR3 length: 14 amino acids. CDR3 residues: CASKRVGGIQPQHF. In DNA, the CDR3 is TGTGCCAGCAAGCGTGTAGGTGGGATTCAGCCCCAGCATTTT.

V usage is TRBV28 and J usage is TRBJ1-3; D unclear. The V gene lost 7 bases and the J gene lost 2 bases, with 6 bases spanning the gap. Looked up from germline, CDR1 is MDHEN and CDR2 is SYDVKM. This CDR3 spans 12 amino acids. CDR3 coding DNA: TGTGCCAGCACCCCGGCTGGAAACACCATATATTTT. This encodes CASTPAGNTIYF.